This T cell receptor beta chain originates from a study of regulatory T cells in long-lasting Graves disease. Looking at the study overall: The study counted Graves' disease as persistent given over 5 years of antithyroid drugs and positive TSH receptor antibodies. Study-level results: Patients with persistent disease showed a bias toward TRBV28, TRBJ1-2 and TRBJ2-5. For persistent Graves' patients, TCR diversity was lower than for newly diagnosed ones. Limited samples may have lowered accuracy.

With regard to this clonotype: Its antigen is not known.

This CDR3 region has 14 residues. The V and J ends lost 5 bases and 7 bases, in that order; junction bases with no gene match: 7. Germline V gene data show CDR1 as SGHVS and CDR2 as FQNEAQ. TCR beta libraries were built with iRepertoire HTBI primers and Arm-PCR of CDR3 regions. TCRdb fed the multiplex PCR reads into MiXCR, producing one record per CDR3 protein. The sample lists more than 300,000 distinct CDR3 sequences, 20% seen once, with 25% to 35% in the top ten. Sample time point: persistent/refractory GD, antithyroid drugs over 5 years with positive TRAb. PBMC-extracted RNA yielded the TCR library.

Sequences were derived from peripheral blood mononuclear cells (PBMCs), sampled when the disease was refractory, from a patient treated with antithyroid drugs. V is TRBV7-8 and J is TRBJ2-2, with 7 positions matching TRBD2. This TCR was sampled from a female donor with Graves disease. CDR3: CASSPRLADGELFF. CDR3 DNA sequence: TGTGCCAGCAGCCCTAGACTAGCTGACGGGGAGCTGTTTTTT. Drawing the rest from reference TRBV7-8 and TRBJ2-2, the complete variable domain is GAGVSQSPRYKVAKRGQDVALRCDPISGHVSLFWYQQALGQGPEFLTYFQNEAQLDKSGLPSDRFFAERPEGSVSTLKIQRTQQEDSAVYLCASSPRLADGELFFGEGSRLTVL.